Sequencing of this T cell receptor (beta chain) was carried out in a study of vaccination effects on CD4 cells after COVID-19. Whole-study context: Each participant received a vaccine that was either BNT162b2 or mRNA-1273, given as two doses. Two convalescent pre-vaccine samples were taken 142 and 148 days post-diagnosis.

Antigen-specific CD4+ T cells expanded by the ViraFEST assay with viral peptide pools were then sequenced. With more than 9 days of culture completed, CD4+ T cells were isolated. By PCR, the person was confirmed to have had SARS-CoV-2 infection between March and December 2020. Wells each received around 2.1 million PBMC, cultured with 9 to 10 IU/ml IL-2 and 8.5 to 10 ug/ml peptides. The authors exchanged half the medium for IL-2 medium on days 3 and 7. Germline V gene lookup returns CDR1 SEHNR and CDR2 FQNEAQ (reference sequence). V shed 5 bases and J 3 bases; nucleotides not matched to a gene: 7. The CDR3 sequence is 15 residues long. This table comes from immunoSEQ multiplex PCR, and its TCRdb copy is limited to in-frame clones, with some not included. The sample contains 35,000 to 40,000 clones, approximately 72% of which appear only once. About this clone itself: Its matching antigen is unknown.

The sequence was obtained from a human donor who had a prior SARS-CoV-2 infection. Sequences were derived from CD4+ T cells from PBMCs cultured with HCoV-NL63 spike peptides, sampled before COVID-19 vaccination. The chain combines TRBV7-9 with TRBJ1-1; 9 bases match TRBD1. The CDR3 region has the DNA TGTGCCAGCAGCCCCCGACAGGGGGAGGACACTGAAGCTTTCTTT. Protein product: CASSPRQGEDTEAFF. The entire variable domain, with the rest obtained from reference TRBV7-9 and TRBJ1-1, is as follows: DTGVSQNPRHKITKRGQNVTFRCDPISEHNRLYWYRQTLGQGPEFLTYFQNEAQLEKSRLLSDRFSAERPKGSFSTLEIQRTEQGDSAMYLCASSPRQGEDTEAFFGQGTRLTVV.